Listed here are 4 T cell receptor beta chains from one sample, sequenced in a study of T cells in Graves' hyperthyroidism and ophthalmopathy. Using RNA transcripts as the source, TCR beta CDR3 regions were amplified. An initial round of RT-PCR targeting the TCR CDR3 relied on the HTBI primer set. TCRdb re-called the multiplex PCR reads through MiXCR, storing one row per CDR3 protein. This table has over 450,000 distinct CDR3 sequences, approximately 15% appearing once. Sequencing was carried out using blood. These receptors originate from a woman under 30 with Graves' hyperthyroidism.

This clonotype was found a few times. The chain recombines TRBV20-1 with TRBJ1-1; D call uncertain. CDR3 length: 11 residues. Germline-derived CDR1 and CDR2 are DFQATT and SNEGSKA (reference sequence). Trimming removed 5 bases at V and 0 bases at J, with 4 bases between. As DNA, the CDR3 is TGCAGTGCTGGAGTGAACACTGAAGCTTTCTTT. Its translation is CSAGVNTEAFF.

This clonotype was observed at least ten times. The chain links TRBV6-2 or TRBV6-3 to TRBJ2-1; TRBD1 is a possible D gene (6 bases). This CDR3 is built from 13 residues. Trimming stripped 6 bases from V and 7 bases from J, with 13 bases between. Germline CDR1 and CDR2: MNHEY and SVGEGT. The CDR3 DNA sequence: TGTGCCAGCAGGGACCCACAGGGAAATGAGCAGTTCTTC. Translated: CASRDPQGNEQFF.

This clonotype was counted ten times or more. The V and J genes are TRBV6-1 and TRBJ1-2; D is unclear. Germline CDR1 MNHNS, CDR2 SASEGT. The V gene lost 5 bases and the J gene lost 4 bases, with 17 bases spanning the gap. The CDR3 spans 15 residues. The CDR3 bases are TGTGCCAGCAGTTCATCTCCAGGCAGCGGCTATGGCTACACCTTC. Protein product: CASSSSPGSGYGYTF.

This clonotype showed up just a few times. The chain carries TRBV18 and TRBJ2-7; D is ambiguous. The germline V gene has CDR1 KGHSH and CDR2 LQKENI. This CDR3 is 13 amino acids long. The ends were cut back, 8 bases at V and 0 bases at J, with 11 bases in the middle. The CDR3 DNA reads as TGTGCCAGCCCACTTCCCAGCTCCTACGAGCAGTACTTC. Protein: CASPLPSSYEQYF.